The clone carrying this TCR beta chain was counted only a few times. Losses at the gene ends were 4 bases for V and 3 bases for J; bases not matched to a gene: 6. The CDR3 length is 15 residues. Germline values: CDR1 LGHDT, CDR2 YNNKEL (reference sequence). This specimen belongs to a study of blood T cell repertoires in COVID-19. Study-wide context: COVID-19 samples from acute and convalescent phases originated in the United States, Italy and Spain.

Authors' processing steps: Researchers report that nucleated cell counts were estimated from reference gene primer amplification. Produced via immunoSEQ multiplex PCR; TCRdb's table is partial and in-frame only. That table furnishes V, J and clone size, whereas the DNA furnished D and trimming. The sample contains about 190,000 clones, roughly 77% of which appear only once. Followed longitudinally, the Seattle patients had been enrolled during active infection. The TCR was taken from a woman of 80 years or more with COVID-19, enrolled during active disease. The genes are TRBV3-1 (or the pseudogene TRBV3-2) and TRBJ1-2, with 9 bases aligning to TRBD1. Sequenced input: peripheral blood. The CDR3 coding sequence is TGTGCCAGCAGCCTACAGGGGGCGAACGACTATGGCTACACCTTC. It encodes CASSLQGANDYGYTF.